These 30 T cell receptor beta chains were sequenced from one sample in a study of human T cells and chemical hapten exposure. From the RACE reads, TCRdb called clonotypes with MiXCR, one entry per CDR3 protein. The repertoire has 300,000 to 400,000 distinct CDR3 sequences, approximately 6.3% of them found once; the top ten carry less than 10%. The time point was: patch test 1, 2 weeks after DPC sensitization. Sample treatment: therapeutic diphenylcyclopropenone sensitization with weekly scalp DPC. Sequenced here: whole blood, sampled in connection with sensitization to the hapten diphenylcyclopropenone (DPC). The receptors were sampled from a woman in her late teens or twenties with alopecia areata. Some clones in this sample may be carry-over from other donors' samples.

This clonotype was seen many times. This chain joins TRBV6-5 and TRBJ1-6, with D perhaps matching TRBD1 (5 bases). Deletions cut 5 bases from V and 7 bases from J, with 12 bases between. Per germline, CDR1 MNHEY and CDR2 SVGAGI. The CDR3 loop spans 14 amino acids. The CDR3 DNA is TGTGCCAGCAGTACCGGGGGGGAGAATTCACCCCTCCACTTT. Its translation: CASSTGGENSPLHF.

This clonotype showed up just a few times. The chain couples TRBV6-2 or TRBV6-3 to TRBJ2-1, with 10 bases fitting TRBD2. In germline, CDR1 is MNHEY, CDR2 SVGEGT. Trimming removed 4 bases from V and 15 bases from J; junction bases left unmatched: 9. This CDR3 contains 13 residues. The CDR3 is CASSFHPGLALFF. The CDR3 DNA reads as TGTGCCAGCAGTTTCCATCCGGGACTAGCGCTGTTCTTC.

V is TRBV18 and J is TRBJ1-4; D gene ambiguous. Trimming removed 2 bases at V and 8 bases at J, with 15 bases between. The CDR3 has 15 residues. CDR1 and CDR2 from the germline V gene are KGHSH and LQKENI. CDR3 in amino acids: CASSPVAGGGEKLFF. CDR3 coding DNA: TGTGCCAGCTCACCAGTTGCGGGAGGAGGCGAAAAACTGTTTTTT.

This clonotype was detected many times. V is TRBV6-2 or TRBV6-3 and J is TRBJ1-6, with 7 bases fitting TRBD1. Looked up from germline, CDR1 is MNHEY and CDR2 is SVGEGT. The ends lost 2 bases at V and 12 bases at J; junction bases unmatched: 4. CDR3 length equals 13 residues. The CDR3 spells CASSYGTAKPLHF. In nucleotides, the CDR3 is TGTGCCAGCAGTTACGGGACAGCCAAACCCCTCCACTTT.

This clonotype was observed a few times. The chain employs TRBV29-1 and TRBJ2-5; D unresolved. Germline V gene data show CDR1 as SQVTM and CDR2 as ANQGSEA. The CDR3 consists of 13 residues. The germline V and J ends were trimmed by 6 bases and 1 base, with 12 bases remaining between them. CDR3 protein: CSVYRSPQETQYF. The CDR3 bases are TGCAGCGTCTACAGATCGCCCCAAGAGACCCAGTACTTC. Complete variable domain (other parts from reference TRBV29-1 and TRBJ2-5): SAVISQKPSRDICQRGTSLTIQCQVDSQVTMMFWYRQQPGQSLTLIATANQGSEATYESGFVIDKFPISRPNLTFSTLTVSNMSPEDSSIYLCSVYRSPQETQYFGPGTRLLVL.

A few counts support this clonotype. The chain recombines TRBV9 with TRBJ1-1, with D possibly being TRBD1 (5 bases). V was shortened by 4 bases and J by 6 bases, with 10 bases between the two germline ends. Germline V CDR1 and CDR2: SGDLS, YYNGEE. The CDR3 contains 12 residues. The CDR3 protein is CASSPDSSEAFF. In nucleotides, the CDR3 is TGTGCCAGCAGCCCCGACAGTTCTGAAGCTTTCTTT. The full variable domain, rest sourced from reference TRBV9 and TRBJ1-1, is DSGVTQTPKHLITATGQRVTLRCSPRSGDLSVYWYQQSLDQGLQFLIQYYNGEERAKGNILERFSAQQFPDLHSELNLSSLELGDSALYFCASSPDSSEAFFGQGTRLTVV.

A word on this clonotype: The DNA is omitted, as the CDR3 cannot be located on it reliably, and the CDR3 follows TCRdb's listing. The chain uses TRBV25-1 and TRBJ2-3. The CDR3 sequence runs 12 residues, both termini included. The germline V gene encodes CDR1 MGHDK and CDR2 SYGVNS. CDR3 protein: CASSGAQIRSIF.

V gene TRBV5-1 combines with J gene TRBJ2-7; 12 bases fit TRBD2. Germline CDR1 is SGHRS and CDR2 is YFSETQ. The CDR3 is 16 residues long. V lost 3 bases, J lost 5 bases, and 9 bases stayed unmatched. DNA of the CDR3: TGCGCCAGCAGCTCCATCCTAGCGGGGGGGCCGGACGAGCAGTACTTC. Translated, it gives CASSSILAGGPDEQYF.

This clonotype showed up just a few times. The chain is built from TRBV7-6 and TRBJ1-3; D remains ambiguous. The CDR3 is 17 residues long. Germline-derived CDR1 and CDR2 are SGHVS and FNYEAQ. Trimming removed 2 bases at V and 0 bases at J, with 14 bases between. Written as DNA, the CDR3 is TGTGCCAGCAGCTTAAATCAAGGGTTCGACTCTGGAAACACCATATATTTT. Translated, it gives CASSLNQGFDSGNTIYF.

Ten or more counts support this clonotype. V is TRBV27 and J is TRBJ2-7, with 11 nucleotides matching TRBD2. The CDR3 has 17 amino acids. V lost 6 bases to trimming and J lost 7 bases; unmatched junction nucleotides: 17. Germline lookup yields CDR1 MNHEY and CDR2 SMNVEV (reference sequence). The CDR3 loop is CASSRPTLAGGPAEQYF. CDR3 sequence (DNA): TGTGCCAGCAGCCGCCCTACCCTAGCGGGGGGTCCCGCTGAGCAGTACTTC.

Ten or more counts support this clonotype. The chain employs TRBV20-1 and TRBJ2-3; 10 bases match TRBD2. The CDR3 runs to 15 residues. Unmatched junction bases numbered 8, after V lost 3 bases and J lost 5 bases. Germline CDR1 DFQATT, CDR2 SNEGSKA (reference sequence). CDR3 residues: CSARRAGGPQDTQYF. Written as DNA, the CDR3 is TGCAGTGCTAGGAGAGCGGGGGGGCCGCAAGATACGCAGTATTTT.

This clonotype was detected a few times. V is TRBV28 and J is TRBJ2-3; D ambiguous. Germline V lookup: CDR1 MDHEN, CDR2 SYDVKM. V dropped 10 bases and J dropped 4 bases, with 18 bases sitting between them. The CDR3 is 14 residues long. The CDR3 sequence: CATCRIPIADTQYF. CDR3 in DNA: TGTGCCACCTGCCGGATCCCTATTGCAGATACGCAGTATTTT.

This sequence joins TRBV5-1 and TRBJ1-2; tentative D call: TRBD1 (6 bases). Germline assignment: CDR1 SGHRS and CDR2 YFSETQ. The V end was cut by 4 bases, the J end by 3 bases, with 13 bases between. This CDR3 contains 14 residues. Here the CDR3 reads CASSAATGYYGYTF. The CDR3, as DNA: TGCGCCAGCAGCGCCGCGACAGGTTACTATGGCTACACCTTC.

This chain uses TRBV20-1 with TRBJ1-1, with TRBD1 matching over 8 bases. Trimming removed 1 base from V and 2 bases from J; junction bases left unmatched: 6. The CDR3 sequence is 15 residues long. In germline, CDR1 is DFQATT, CDR2 SNEGSKA (reference sequence). Here the CDR3 DNA reads TGCAGTGCTAGAGCAATAGGGACAGGTAACACTGAAGCTTTCTTT. This encodes CSARAIGTGNTEAFF.

This clonotype was counted between two and nine times. This chain joins TRBV6-2 or TRBV6-3 and TRBJ2-3; D is perhaps TRBD1 or TRBD2 (5 bases each). CDR3 length equals 16 residues. Trimming cost V 2 bases and J 4 bases, with 16 bases left between them. The V gene's germline CDR1 is MNHEY and CDR2 SVGEGT. Here the CDR3 reads CASSYPFLRDPDTQYF. The CDR3 coding sequence is TGTGCCAGCAGTTACCCATTCCTCCGGGACCCAGATACGCAGTATTTT.

The chain couples TRBV3-1 to TRBJ1-1; 8 nucleotides agree with TRBD1. Germline V gene lookup returns CDR1 LGHDT and CDR2 YNNKEL (reference sequence). This CDR3 region has 14 residues. Unmatched junction bases numbered 9, after V lost 4 bases and J lost 8 bases. For the CDR3, the DNA is TGTGCCAGCAGCCCCCCTAGAGACAGGGGAGAAGCTTTCTTT. It encodes CASSPPRDRGEAFF.

The rearrangement uses TRBV5-1 and TRBJ2-3; 7 bases agree with TRBD2. Trimming removed 1 base from V and 0 bases from J; junction bases left unmatched: 2. This CDR3 region has 15 residues. Germline values: CDR1 SGHRS, CDR2 YFSETQ. The CDR3 loop reads CASSLSGASTDTQYF. Here the CDR3 DNA reads TGCGCCAGCAGCTTGAGCGGGGCTAGCACAGATACGCAGTATTTT.

This chain connects TRBV4-3 to TRBJ1-4, with D perhaps TRBD1 (5 bases). Germline CDR1 LGHNA, CDR2 YSLEER. The CDR3 is 15 residues long. V dropped 0 bases and J dropped 8 bases, with 13 bases sitting between them. The CDR3 DNA reads as TGCGCCAGCAGCCAAGAGAAGAGGGGATGGGAAAAACTGTTTTTT. This gives the protein CASSQEKRGWEKLFF.

J is TRBJ1-5 and V is TRBV7-9; TRBD1 is a possible D gene (5 bases). CDR3 size: 17 residues. Per the germline V gene, CDR1 is SEHNR and CDR2 is FQNEAQ (reference sequence). The ends were cut back, 1 base at V and 2 bases at J, with 15 bases in the middle. CDR3 amino acids: CASSLGRGDVGNQPQHF. CDR3 in DNA: TGTGCCAGCAGCTTAGGGCGAGGGGATGTCGGCAATCAGCCCCAGCATTTT.

This clonotype has ten or more counts. V usage is TRBV27 and J usage is TRBJ2-1; TRBD1 is a possible D gene (5 bases). V lost 6 bases to trimming and J lost 14 bases, with 14 bases between them. Looked up from germline, CDR1 is MNHEY and CDR2 is SMNVEV (reference sequence). The CDR3 spans 11 residues. The CDR3 here is CASRGQILEFF. The CDR3 bases are TGTGCCAGCAGGGGGCAGATCTTAGAGTTCTTC.

This clonotype was recorded a few times. V is TRBV12-3 or TRBV12-4 and J is TRBJ1-6, with D perhaps matching TRBD1 (5 bases). V was shortened by 3 bases and J by 0 bases, with 9 bases between the two germline ends. The CDR3 length is 16 residues. The DNA of the CDR3 is TGTGCCAGCAGTTTTGGGGACTTCTCCTATAATTCACCCCTCCACTTT. This sequence encodes CASSFGDFSYNSPLHF.

This clonotype was detected ten times or more. The chain recombines TRBV20-1 with TRBJ2-3; perhaps TRBD1 as D (5 bases). Trimming removed 6 bases from V and 4 bases from J, with 8 bases in between. The CDR3 contains 11 residues. Germline V gene data show CDR1 as DFQATT and CDR2 as SNEGSKA (reference sequence). The CDR3 region has the DNA TGCAGTGCGCCAGGGCCAGATACGCAGTATTTT. This encodes CSAPGPDTQYF.

This clonotype has a count of ten or more. The chain employs TRBV5-1 and TRBJ2-7; D remains unclear. The CDR3 extends over 12 amino acids. Germline V gene lookup returns CDR1 SGHRS and CDR2 YFSETQ. V dropped 0 bases and J dropped 2 bases, with 3 bases sitting between them. For the CDR3, the DNA is TGCGCCAGCAGCTTGGGAGCCTACGAGCAGTACTTC. Amino acids: CASSLGAYEQYF.

This chain links TRBV6-6 with TRBJ1-5; maybe TRBD1 (6 bases). The CDR3 loop spans 13 amino acids. CDR1 is MNHNY, CDR2 SVGAGI, per germline (reference sequence). Trimming left V 4 bases short and J 4 bases short, with 8 bases between. CDR3 nucleotide sequence: TGTGCCAGCAGTTTCGGACAGAATCAGCCCCAGCATTTT. Translated: CASSFGQNQPQHF.

This clonotype was observed a handful of times. The rearrangement uses TRBV7-9 and TRBJ1-1; 8 nucleotides line up with TRBD1. The germline gives CDR1 SEHNR, CDR2 FQNEAQ (reference sequence). The trim removed 2 bases at V and 5 bases at J, leaving 7 bases unmatched. The CDR3 spans 15 residues. CDR3 in DNA: TGTGCCAGCAGCTTATACCAGGGGGCTAGGACTGAAGCTTTCTTT. It encodes CASSLYQGARTEAFF.

The table lists this clonotype with a few counts. The chain employs TRBV5-1 and TRBJ2-5; D not certain. The CDR3 has 15 amino acids. V was pared by 4 bases and J by 1 base, with 14 bases between. From germline, CDR1 is SGHRS and CDR2 YFSETQ. In nucleotides, the CDR3 is TGCGCCAGCAGCCGAGGACCCGCTACCCAAGAGACCCAGTACTTC. This codes for CASSRGPATQETQYF. Full variable domain (remainder filled in from reference TRBV5-1 and TRBJ2-5): KAGVTQTPRYLIKTRGQQVTLSCSPISGHRSVSWYQQTPGQGLQFLFEYFSETQRNKGNFPGRFSGRQFSNSRSEMNVSTLELGDSALYLCASSRGPATQETQYFGPGTRLLVL.

This clonotype was detected a few times. The chain recombines TRBV7-9 with TRBJ2-7, with no clear D. Trimming removed 5 bases from V and 3 bases from J, with 8 bases in between. CDR1 is SEHNR, CDR2 FQNEAQ, per germline (reference sequence). The CDR3 extends over 12 amino acids. CDR3 sequence: CASSIGVYEQYF. The CDR3 DNA reads TGTGCCAGCAGCATTGGGGTCTACGAGCAGTACTTC. The variable domain in full, with the rest retrieved from reference TRBV7-9 and TRBJ2-7, is DTGVSQNPRHKITKRGQNVTFRCDPISEHNRLYWYRQTLGQGPEFLTYFQNEAQLEKSRLLSDRFSAERPKGSFSTLEIQRTEQGDSAMYLCASSIGVYEQYFGPGTRLTVT.

This clonotype has more than one count but fewer than ten. The chain carries TRBV28 and TRBJ1-1, with TRBD1 matching 7 bases. The CDR3 runs 15 residues. Germline CDR1 and CDR2: MDHEN and SYDVKM. J was trimmed by 6 bases and V by 5 bases; bases with no gene match: 12. CDR3 DNA: TGTGCCAGCAGTCCATCTGACAGGGTGAGGTCTGAAGCTTTCTTT. As protein: CASSPSDRVRSEAFF. The variable domain in full, with the rest retrieved from reference TRBV28 and TRBJ1-1, is DVKVTQSSRYLVKRTGEKVFLECVQDMDHENMFWYRQDPGLGLRLIYFSYDVKMKEKGDIPEGYSVSREKKERFSLILESASTNQTSMYLCASSPSDRVRSEAFFGQGTRLTVV.

J is TRBJ2-1 and V is TRBV3-1; TRBD2 might be the D (5 bases). The V gene lost 2 bases and the J gene lost 8 bases, with 16 bases spanning the gap. CDR3 length: 15 amino acids. The V gene's germline CDR1 is LGHDT and CDR2 YNNKEL (reference sequence). The CDR3: CASSQRRPGGHEQFF. DNA for the CDR3: TGTGCCAGCAGCCAACGGAGACCCGGCGGGCATGAGCAGTTCTTC.

This clonotype was seen a handful of times. The chain carries TRBV6-5 and TRBJ2-5; TRBD1 agrees at 7 bases. The V gene's germline CDR1 is MNHEY and CDR2 SVGAGI. The CDR3 covers 13 residues. The trim removed 5 bases at V and 4 bases at J, leaving 4 bases unmatched. For the CDR3, the DNA is TGTGCCAGCAGTACTAGGGACAGAGAGACCCAGTACTTC. Translating it yields CASSTRDRETQYF.